This T cell receptor (beta chain) emerged from a study of molecular identifiers for immune sequencing clone quantification. The CDR3 spans 12 residues. V was shortened by 4 bases and J by 4 bases, with 11 bases between the two germline ends. Germline V gene lookup returns CDR1 DFQATT and CDR2 SNEGSKA (reference sequence). TCRdb recomputed calls from the PCR reads with MiXCR, one row per CDR3 protein. The sample holds about 510,000 distinct CDR3 sequences; around a fifth are singletons and the top ten take 0.65% to 0.95%. Sequencing was done on a sample of naive CD8+ T cells from blood, with Jurkat cell RNA spiked in. Indicated subset: FACS-sorted CD8+CD4-CCR7+CD45RA+ naive T cells. The V gene is TRBV20-1, the J gene TRBJ2-7; D call uncertain. The TCR originated in a human donor in good health. Some libraries in this study had Jurkat cell RNA spiked in. The CDR3 DNA follows: TGCAGTGCTACCGCCTTAATTTACGAGCAGTACTTC. This codes for CSATALIYEQYF.